The present T cell receptor (beta chain) was sequenced within a study of monozygotic twins with cystic fibrosis. The wider study: Library input was about 3.3 micrograms of fragmented DNA, with approximately 14 PCR cycles.

Method: immunoSEQ multiplex PCR; TCRdb's copy keeps in-frame clones and lacks some. The data contain tens of thousands of clones, 95% to 98% of them singletons. This CDR3 has 12 amino acids. V dropped 2 bases and J dropped 7 bases, with 6 bases sitting between them. CDR1 and CDR2 (germline): MNHEY, SVGAGI. The sequence was obtained from a girl between 10 and 17 years old with cystic fibrosis. V usage is TRBV6-5 and J usage is TRBJ1-3; no definite D call. Material: blood. CDR3 sequence (DNA): TGTGCCAGCAGTTACGATGGGAACACCATATATTTT. Translated: CASSYDGNTIYF.